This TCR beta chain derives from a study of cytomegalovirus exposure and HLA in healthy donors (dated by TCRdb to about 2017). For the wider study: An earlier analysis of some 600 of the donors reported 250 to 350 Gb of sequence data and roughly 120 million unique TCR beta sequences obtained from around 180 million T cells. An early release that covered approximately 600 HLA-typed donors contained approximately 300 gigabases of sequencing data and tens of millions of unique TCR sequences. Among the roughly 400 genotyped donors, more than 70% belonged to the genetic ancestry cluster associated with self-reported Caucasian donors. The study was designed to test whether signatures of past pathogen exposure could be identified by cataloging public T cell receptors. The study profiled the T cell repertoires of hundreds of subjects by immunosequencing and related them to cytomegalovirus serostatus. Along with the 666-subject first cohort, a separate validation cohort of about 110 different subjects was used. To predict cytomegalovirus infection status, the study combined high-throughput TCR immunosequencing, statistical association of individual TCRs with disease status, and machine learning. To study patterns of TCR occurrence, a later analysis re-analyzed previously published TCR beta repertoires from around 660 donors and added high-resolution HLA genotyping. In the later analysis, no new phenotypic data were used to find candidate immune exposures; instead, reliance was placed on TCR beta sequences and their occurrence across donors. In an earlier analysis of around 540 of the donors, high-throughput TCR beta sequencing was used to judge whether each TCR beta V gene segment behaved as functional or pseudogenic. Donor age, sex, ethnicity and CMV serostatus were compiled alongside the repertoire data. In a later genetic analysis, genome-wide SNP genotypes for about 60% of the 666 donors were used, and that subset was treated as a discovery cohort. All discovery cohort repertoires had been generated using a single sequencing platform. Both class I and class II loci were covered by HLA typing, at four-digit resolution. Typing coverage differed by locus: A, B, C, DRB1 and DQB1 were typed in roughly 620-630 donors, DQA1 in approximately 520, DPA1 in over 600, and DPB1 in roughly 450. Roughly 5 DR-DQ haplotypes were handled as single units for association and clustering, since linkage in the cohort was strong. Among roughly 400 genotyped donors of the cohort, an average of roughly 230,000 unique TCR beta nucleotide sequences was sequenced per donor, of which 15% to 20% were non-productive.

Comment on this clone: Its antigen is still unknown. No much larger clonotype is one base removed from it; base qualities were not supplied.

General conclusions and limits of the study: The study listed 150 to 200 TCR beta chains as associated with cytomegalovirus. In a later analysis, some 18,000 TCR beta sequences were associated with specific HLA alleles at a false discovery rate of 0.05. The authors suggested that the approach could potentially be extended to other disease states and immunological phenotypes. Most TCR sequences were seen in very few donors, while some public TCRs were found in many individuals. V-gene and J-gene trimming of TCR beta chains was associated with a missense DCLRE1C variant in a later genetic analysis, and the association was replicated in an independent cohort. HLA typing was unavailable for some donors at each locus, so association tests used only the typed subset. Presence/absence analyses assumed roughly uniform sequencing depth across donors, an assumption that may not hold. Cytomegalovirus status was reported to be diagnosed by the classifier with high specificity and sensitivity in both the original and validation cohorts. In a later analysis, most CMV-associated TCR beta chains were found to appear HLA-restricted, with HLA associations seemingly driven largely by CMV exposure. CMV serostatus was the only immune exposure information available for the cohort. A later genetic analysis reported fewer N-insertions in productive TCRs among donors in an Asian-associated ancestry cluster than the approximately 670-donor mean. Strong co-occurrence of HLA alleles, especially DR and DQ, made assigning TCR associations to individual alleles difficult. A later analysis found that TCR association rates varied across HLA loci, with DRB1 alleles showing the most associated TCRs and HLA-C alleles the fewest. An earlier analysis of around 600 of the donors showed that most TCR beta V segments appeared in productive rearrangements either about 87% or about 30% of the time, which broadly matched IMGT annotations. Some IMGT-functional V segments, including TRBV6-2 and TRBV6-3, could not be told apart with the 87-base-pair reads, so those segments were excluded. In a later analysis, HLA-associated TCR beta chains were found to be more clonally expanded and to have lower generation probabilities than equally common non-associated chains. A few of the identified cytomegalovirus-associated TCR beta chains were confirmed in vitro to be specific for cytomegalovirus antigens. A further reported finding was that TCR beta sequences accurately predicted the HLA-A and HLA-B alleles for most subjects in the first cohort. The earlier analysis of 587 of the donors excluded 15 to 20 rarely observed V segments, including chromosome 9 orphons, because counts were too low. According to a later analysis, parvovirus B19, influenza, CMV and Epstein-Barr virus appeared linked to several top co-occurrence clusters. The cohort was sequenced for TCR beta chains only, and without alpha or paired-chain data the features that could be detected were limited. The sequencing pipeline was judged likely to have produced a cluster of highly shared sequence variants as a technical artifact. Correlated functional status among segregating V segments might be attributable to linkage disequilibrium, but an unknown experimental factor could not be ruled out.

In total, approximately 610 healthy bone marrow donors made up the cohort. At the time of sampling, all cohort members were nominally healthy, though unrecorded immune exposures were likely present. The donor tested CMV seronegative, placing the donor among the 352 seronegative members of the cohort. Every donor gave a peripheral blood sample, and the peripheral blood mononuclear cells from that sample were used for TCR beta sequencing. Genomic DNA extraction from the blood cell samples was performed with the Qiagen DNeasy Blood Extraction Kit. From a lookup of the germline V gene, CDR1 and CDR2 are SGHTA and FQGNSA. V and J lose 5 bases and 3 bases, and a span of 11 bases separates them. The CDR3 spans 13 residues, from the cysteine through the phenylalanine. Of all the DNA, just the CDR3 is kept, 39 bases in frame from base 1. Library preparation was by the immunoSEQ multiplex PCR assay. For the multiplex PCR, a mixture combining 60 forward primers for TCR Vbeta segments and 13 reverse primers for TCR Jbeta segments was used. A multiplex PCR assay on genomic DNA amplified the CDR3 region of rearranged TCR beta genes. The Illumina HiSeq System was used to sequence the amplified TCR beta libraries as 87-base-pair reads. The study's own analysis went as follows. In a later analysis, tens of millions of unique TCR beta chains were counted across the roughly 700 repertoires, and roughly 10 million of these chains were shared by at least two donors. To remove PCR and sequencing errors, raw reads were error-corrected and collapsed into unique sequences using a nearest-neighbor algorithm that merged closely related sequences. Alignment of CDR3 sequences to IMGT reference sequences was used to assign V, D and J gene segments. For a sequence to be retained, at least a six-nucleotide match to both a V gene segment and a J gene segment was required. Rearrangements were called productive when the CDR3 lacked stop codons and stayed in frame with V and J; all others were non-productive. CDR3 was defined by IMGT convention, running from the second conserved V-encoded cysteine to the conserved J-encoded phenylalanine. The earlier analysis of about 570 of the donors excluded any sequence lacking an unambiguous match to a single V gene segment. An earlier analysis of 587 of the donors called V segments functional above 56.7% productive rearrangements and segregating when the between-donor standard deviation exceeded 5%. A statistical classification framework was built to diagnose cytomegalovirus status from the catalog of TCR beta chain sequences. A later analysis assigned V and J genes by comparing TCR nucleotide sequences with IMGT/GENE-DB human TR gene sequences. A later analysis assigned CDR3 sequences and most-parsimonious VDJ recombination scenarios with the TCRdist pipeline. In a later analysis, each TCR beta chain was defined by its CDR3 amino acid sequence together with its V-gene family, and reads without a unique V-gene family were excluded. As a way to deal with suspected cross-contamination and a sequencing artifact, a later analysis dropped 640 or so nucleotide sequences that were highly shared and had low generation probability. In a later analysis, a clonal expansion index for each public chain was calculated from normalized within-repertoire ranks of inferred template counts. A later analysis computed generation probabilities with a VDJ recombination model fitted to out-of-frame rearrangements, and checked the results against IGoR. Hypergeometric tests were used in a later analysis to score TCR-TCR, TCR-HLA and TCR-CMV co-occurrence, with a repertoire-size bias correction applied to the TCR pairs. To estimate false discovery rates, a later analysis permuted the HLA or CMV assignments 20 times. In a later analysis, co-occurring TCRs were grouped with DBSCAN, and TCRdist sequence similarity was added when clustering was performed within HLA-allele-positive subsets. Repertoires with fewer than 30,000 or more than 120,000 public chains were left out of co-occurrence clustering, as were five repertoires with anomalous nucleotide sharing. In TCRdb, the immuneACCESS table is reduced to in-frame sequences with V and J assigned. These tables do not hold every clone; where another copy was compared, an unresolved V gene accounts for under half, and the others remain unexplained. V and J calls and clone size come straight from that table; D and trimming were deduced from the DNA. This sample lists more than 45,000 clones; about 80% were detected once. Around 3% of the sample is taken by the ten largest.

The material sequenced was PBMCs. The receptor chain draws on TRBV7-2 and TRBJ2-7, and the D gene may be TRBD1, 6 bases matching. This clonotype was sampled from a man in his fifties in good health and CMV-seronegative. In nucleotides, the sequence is TGTGCCAGCAGCCCCGGGACATTCTACGAGCAGTACTTC. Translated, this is CASSPGTFYEQYF.